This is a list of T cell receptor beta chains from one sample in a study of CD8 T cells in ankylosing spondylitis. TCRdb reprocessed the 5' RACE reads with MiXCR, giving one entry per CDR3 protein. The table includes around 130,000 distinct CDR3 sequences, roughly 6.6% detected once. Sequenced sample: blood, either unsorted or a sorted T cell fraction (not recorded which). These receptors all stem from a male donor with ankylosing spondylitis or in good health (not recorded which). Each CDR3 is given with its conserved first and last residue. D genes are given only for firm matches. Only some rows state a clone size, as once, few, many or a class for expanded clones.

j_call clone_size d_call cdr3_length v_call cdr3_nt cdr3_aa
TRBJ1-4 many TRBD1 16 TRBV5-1 TGCGCCAGCAGCGTGGCCTCCGGGACAGTAACTGAAAAACTGTTTTTT CASSVASGTVTEKLFF
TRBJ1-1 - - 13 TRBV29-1 TGCAGCGTTGTCCCACGTCAGGGGACTGAAGCTTTCTTT CSVVPRQGTEAFF
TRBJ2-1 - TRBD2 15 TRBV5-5 TGTGCCAGCAGCATACCTAGCGGGGGTTACAATGAGCAGTTCTTC CASSIPSGGYNEQFF
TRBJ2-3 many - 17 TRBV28 TGTGCCAGCAGTTTAGAGTCGGGCTTTCAAAGCACAGATACGCAGTATTTT CASSLESGFQSTDTQYF
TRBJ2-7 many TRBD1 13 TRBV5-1 TGCGCCAGCAGCAACACAGGGGGCTACGAGCAGTACTTC CASSNTGGYEQYF
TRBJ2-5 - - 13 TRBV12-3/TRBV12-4 TGTGCCAGCAGTAAAACTAGTGGAGAGACCCAGTACTTC CASSKTSGETQYF
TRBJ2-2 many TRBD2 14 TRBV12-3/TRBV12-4 TGTGCCAGCGCCAAGCGGGGGGGCACCGGGGAGCTGTTTTTT CASAKRGGTGELFF
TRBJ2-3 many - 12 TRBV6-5 TGTGCCAGCAGCGCTAGGACAGATACGCAGTATTTT CASSARTDTQYF
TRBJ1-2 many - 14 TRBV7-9 TGTGCCAGCAGCTTATCCGGGACTTACTATGGCTACACCTTC CASSLSGTYYGYTF
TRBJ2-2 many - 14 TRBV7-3 TGTGCCAGCAGCCCTCCCGGGTGGACCGGGGAGCTGTTTTTT CASSPPGWTGELFF
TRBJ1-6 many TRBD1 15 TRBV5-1 TGCGCCAGCAGCACGGGACAGGGTTATAATTCACCCCTCCACTTT CASSTGQGYNSPLHF
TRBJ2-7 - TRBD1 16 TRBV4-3 TGCGCCAGCAGCCAAGAGATTGGGGACAGGGGTTACGAGCAGTACTTC CASSQEIGDRGYEQYF
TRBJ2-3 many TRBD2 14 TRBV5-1 TGCGCCAGCAGCACGGATGAGCGGGGCGATACGCAGTATTTT CASSTDERGDTQYF
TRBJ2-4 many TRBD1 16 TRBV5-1 TGCGCCAGCAGCTCCGGGACAGGGACAGCCAAAAACATTCAGTACTTC CASSSGTGTAKNIQYF